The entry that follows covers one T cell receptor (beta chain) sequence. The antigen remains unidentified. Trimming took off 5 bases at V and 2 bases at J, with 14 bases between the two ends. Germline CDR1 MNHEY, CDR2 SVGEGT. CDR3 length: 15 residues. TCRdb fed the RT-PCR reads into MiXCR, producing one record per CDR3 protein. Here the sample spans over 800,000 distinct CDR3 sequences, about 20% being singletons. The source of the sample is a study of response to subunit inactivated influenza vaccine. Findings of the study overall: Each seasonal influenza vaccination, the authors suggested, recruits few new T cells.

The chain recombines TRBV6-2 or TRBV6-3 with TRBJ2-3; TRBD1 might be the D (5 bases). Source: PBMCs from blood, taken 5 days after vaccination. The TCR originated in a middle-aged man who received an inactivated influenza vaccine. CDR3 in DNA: TGTGCCAGCAGTAGCAGGGTCTTCCACACAGATACGCAGTATTTT. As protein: CASSSRVFHTDTQYF.